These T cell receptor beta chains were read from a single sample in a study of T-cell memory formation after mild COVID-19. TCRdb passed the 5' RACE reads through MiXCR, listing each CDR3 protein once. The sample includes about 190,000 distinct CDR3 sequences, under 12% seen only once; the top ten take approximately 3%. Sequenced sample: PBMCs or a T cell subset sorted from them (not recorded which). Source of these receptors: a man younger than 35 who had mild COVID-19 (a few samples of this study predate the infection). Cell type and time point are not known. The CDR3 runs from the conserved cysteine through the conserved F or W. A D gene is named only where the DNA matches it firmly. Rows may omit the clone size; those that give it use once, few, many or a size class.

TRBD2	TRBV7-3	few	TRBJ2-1	TGTGCCAGCAGCGCGGGGGACCAGGCCTACAATGAGCAGTTCTTC	CASSAGDQAYNEQFF
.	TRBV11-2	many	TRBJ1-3	TGTGCCAGCAGCTTAGATAGGGCTGGAAACACCATATATTTT	CASSLDRAGNTIYF
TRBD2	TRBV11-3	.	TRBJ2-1	TGTGCCAGCAGCAGGACTAGCGGGGAAAACGCCTACAATGAGCAGTTCTTC	CASSRTSGENAYNEQFF
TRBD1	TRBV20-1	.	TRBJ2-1	TGCAGTGCCCCGACTGGACAGGGACGGGAGCAGTTCTTC	CSAPTGQGREQFF
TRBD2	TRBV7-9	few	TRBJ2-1	TGTGCCAGCAGCGCCTTAGCGGGGGCAGGGGAGCAGTTCTTC	CASSALAGAGEQFF
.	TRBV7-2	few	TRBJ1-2	TGTGCCAGCAGCCCCACGACAGAATTCTATGGCTACACCTTC	CASSPTTEFYGYTF
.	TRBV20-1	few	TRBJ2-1	TGCAGTGCTCCCTCGACAGGACTTTATAGCGGAGACTCCTACAATGAGCAGTTCTTC	CSAPSTGLYSGDSYNEQFF
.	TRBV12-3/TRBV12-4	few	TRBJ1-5	TGTGCCAGCAGTTGGGGTCGAAACAATCAGCCCCAGCATTTT	CASSWGRNNQPQHF
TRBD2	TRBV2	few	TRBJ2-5	TGTGCCAGCAGTGGGGGGGGGCAAGAGACCCAGTACTTC	CASSGGGQETQYF
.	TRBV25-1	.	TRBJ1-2	TGTGCCAGCAGTGAATATACCTATGGCTACACCTTC	CASSEYTYGYTF
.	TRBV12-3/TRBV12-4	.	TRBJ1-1	TGTGCCAGCAGTGGAACGTCCCGGTGGAACACTGAAGCTTTCTTT	CASSGTSRWNTEAFF
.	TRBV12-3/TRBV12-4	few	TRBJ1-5	TGTGCCAGCAGTTTAGCCCGGGATCAGCCCCAGCATTTT	CASSLARDQPQHF
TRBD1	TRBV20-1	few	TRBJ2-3	TGCAGTGCTAGACTAAGTCCCCTTCAGGGGGATAAAGTCTTT	CSARLSPLQGDKVF
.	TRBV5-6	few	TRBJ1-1	TGTGCCAGCAGCGGAATAGGTTTCACAGGGCTGAACACTGAAGCTTTCTTT	CASSGIGFTGLNTEAFF
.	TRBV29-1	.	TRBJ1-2	TGCAGCGTTGGAGGAGGCGTACAGGCAAACTATGGCTACACCTTC	CSVGGGVQANYGYTF
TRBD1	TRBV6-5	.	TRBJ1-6	TGTGCCAGCAGTTACGCCCAGGGGGGAAATTCACCCCTCCACTTT	CASSYAQGGNSPLHF
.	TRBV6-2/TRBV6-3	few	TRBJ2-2	TGTGCCAGCAGTTGGTCGGCGGGCACCGGGGAGCTGTTTTTT	CASSWSAGTGELFF
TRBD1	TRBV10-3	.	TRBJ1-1	TGTGCCATCAGTGGGCCCGGGACAGGGAGGTACACTGAAGCTTTCTTT	CAISGPGTGRYTEAFF
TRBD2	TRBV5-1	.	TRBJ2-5	TGCGCCAGCAGCTCCACTAGCGGGCCTCAAGAGACCCAGTACTTC	CASSSTSGPQETQYF
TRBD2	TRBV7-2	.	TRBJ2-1	TGTGCCAGCAGCTCCACTGGGACTAGCGGGGGGGTTTTGTACAATGAGCAGTTCTTC	CASSSTGTSGGVLYNEQFF
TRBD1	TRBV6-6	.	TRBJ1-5	TGTGCCATATCTATTCGCCAAGACAGGGTGGATCAGCCCCAGCATTTT	CAISIRQDRVDQPQHF
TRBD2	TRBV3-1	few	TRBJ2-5	TGTGCCAGCAGGCGGCTCGGCGGGGGGGTTGAGACCCAGTACTTC	CASRRLGGGVETQYF
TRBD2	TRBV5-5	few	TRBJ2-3	TGTGCCAGCAGCTTCAGCGGGGGGGCGACAAACACAGATACGCAGTATTTT	CASSFSGGATNTDTQYF
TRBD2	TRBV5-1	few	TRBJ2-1	TGCGCCAGCAGCCCCGGTCTAGCGGGGGGCCTCTACAATGAGCAGTTCTTC	CASSPGLAGGLYNEQFF
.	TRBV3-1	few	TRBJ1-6	TGTGCCAGCAGCCAGGGGGATCGATCACCCCTCCACTTT	CASSQGDRSPLHF
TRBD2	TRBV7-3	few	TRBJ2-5	TGTGCCAGCAGCGCCGGGGGGAGATCAGAGACCCAGTACTTC	CASSAGGRSETQYF
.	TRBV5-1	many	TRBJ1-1	TGCGCCAGCAGTGAGTACAGCCTCTCGGGCACTGAAGCTTTCTTT	CASSEYSLSGTEAFF
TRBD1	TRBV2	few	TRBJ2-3	TGTGCCAGCAGTGAGGACAGGGGGATCACAGATACGCAGTATTTT	CASSEDRGITDTQYF
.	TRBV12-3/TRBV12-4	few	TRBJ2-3	TGTGCCTGCTCCCACACATCGGCCACAGATACGCAGTATTTT	CACSHTSATDTQYF
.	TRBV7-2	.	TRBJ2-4	TGTGCCAGCAGCTTGCAGGAGGGCATTCAGTACTTC	CASSLQEGIQYF
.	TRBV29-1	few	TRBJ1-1	TGCAGCGGGAGGGACGGGAGTTGGACTGAAGCTTTCTTT	CSGRDGSWTEAFF
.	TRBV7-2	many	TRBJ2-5	TGTGCCAGCGCCCAGCGGGAGACCCAGTACTTC	CASAQRETQYF
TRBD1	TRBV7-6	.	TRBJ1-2	TGTGCCAGCAGCCTCCAAAACGCTGGACAGGCGGCCTATGGCTACACCTTC	CASSLQNAGQAAYGYTF
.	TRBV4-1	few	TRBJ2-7	TGCGCCAGCAGCCAAGATGGTGCTCCCCTGCTTTACGAGCAGTACTTC	CASSQDGAPLLYEQYF
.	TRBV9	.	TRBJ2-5	TGTGCCAGCAGCGTAGGACAGGCTGAGGGAGTGACCCAGTACTTC	CASSVGQAEGVTQYF
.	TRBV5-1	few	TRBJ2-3	TGCGCCAGCAGCTTGGACGTGGATACGCAGTATTTT	CASSLDVDTQYF
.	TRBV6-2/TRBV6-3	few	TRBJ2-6	TGTGCCAGCAGTTACGCCGGGGCCAACGTCCTGACTTTC	CASSYAGANVLTF
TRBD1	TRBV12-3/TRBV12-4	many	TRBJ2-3	TGTGCCAGCAGTTTAGCCGGGACAGGGCTAGCGCAGTATTTT	CASSLAGTGLAQYF
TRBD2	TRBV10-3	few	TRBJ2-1	TGTGCCATCAGCAAAATGGCGGGGGGGCTCAATGAGCAGTTCTTC	CAISKMAGGLNEQFF
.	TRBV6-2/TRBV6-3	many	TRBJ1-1	TGTGCCAGCAGTCCTCCCGGGACAAGCGCTTTCTTT	CASSPPGTSAFF
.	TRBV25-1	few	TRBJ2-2	TGTGCCAGCAGTGAGCATGGACCCCGGGAGCTGTTTTTT	CASSEHGPRELFF
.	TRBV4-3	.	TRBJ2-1	TGCGCCAGCAGCCAAGAAGGGGGGGGCTTCTCAAATGAGCAGTTCTTC	CASSQEGGGFSNEQFF
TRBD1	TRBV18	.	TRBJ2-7	TGTGCCAGCTCACCTCCTTGGGGACAGGGGATTTACGAGCAGTACTTC	CASSPPWGQGIYEQYF
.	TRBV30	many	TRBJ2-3	TGTGCCTGGAAGGTACCCTCTCGCACAGATACGCAGTATTTT	CAWKVPSRTDTQYF
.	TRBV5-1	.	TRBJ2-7	TGCGCCAGCAGCACGGACGGGTTCTACGAGCAGTACTTC	CASSTDGFYEQYF
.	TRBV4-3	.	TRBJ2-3	TGCGCCAGCAGCCCTGCGAGGGGGGATACGCAGTATTTT	CASSPARGDTQYF
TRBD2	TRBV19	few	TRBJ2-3	TGTGCCACCCATAGCGGGGGGCCCACAGATACGCAGTATTTT	CATHSGGPTDTQYF
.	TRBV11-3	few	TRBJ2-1	TGTGCCAGCAGCCGGGGACTGATGTCTTACAATGAGCAGTTCTTC	CASSRGLMSYNEQFF
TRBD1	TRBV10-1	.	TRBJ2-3	TGCGCCAGCAGTGAGGCCCGACAGGGGATCACAGATACGCAGTATTTT	CASSEARQGITDTQYF
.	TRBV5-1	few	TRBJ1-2	TGCGCCAGCAGCTTCGGTGGTCGCGATTATGGCTACACCTTC	CASSFGGRDYGYTF
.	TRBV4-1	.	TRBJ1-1	TGCGCCAGCAGCCGAACCGGGGCTGAAGCTTTCTTT	CASSRTGAEAFF
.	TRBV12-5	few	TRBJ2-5	TGTGCTAGTGGTTTGGGGAGGAACCAAGAGACCCAGTACTTC	CASGLGRNQETQYF
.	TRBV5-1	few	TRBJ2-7	TGCGCCAGCAGAACCCGGGGCCACGAGCAGTACTTC	CASRTRGHEQYF
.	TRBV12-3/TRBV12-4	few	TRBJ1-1	TGTGCCAGCAGCCCCACCGGATTCGAGACTGAAGCTTTCTTT	CASSPTGFETEAFF
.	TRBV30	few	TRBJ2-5	TGTGCCTGGACCTCGGGGCTCGCTCGGCAAGAGACCCAGTACTTC	CAWTSGLARQETQYF
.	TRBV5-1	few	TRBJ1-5	TGCGCCAGCAGCTTGGGTCCCGTGAGTCGTGCGTGGCATTTT	CASSLGPVSRAWHF
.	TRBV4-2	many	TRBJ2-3	TGTGCCAGCAGCCAAGATCCCGAGGGTTACCAGTATTTT	CASSQDPEGYQYF
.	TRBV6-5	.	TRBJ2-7	TGTGCCAGCAGTTACTCGGCTGCCACCTACGAGCAGTACTTC	CASSYSAATYEQYF